A single sample gave rise to the 24 T cell receptor beta chains below, sequenced in a study of T-cell memory formation after mild COVID-19. From the 5' RACE reads, TCRdb called clonotypes with MiXCR, one entry per CDR3 protein. The sample yields fewer than 550,000 distinct CDR3 sequences, around 20% seen once. Sequenced: PBMCs or a T cell subset sorted from them (not recorded which). The receptors come from an adult woman who had mild COVID-19 (a few samples of this study predate the infection). Cell type and time point are not known.

This clonotype has only a few counts. The V gene is TRBV20-1, the J gene TRBJ2-2; D remains ambiguous. Germline V gene data show CDR1 as DFQATT and CDR2 as SNEGSKA (reference sequence). This CDR3 is 16 amino acids long. Trimming took 0 bases from V and 4 from J, leaving 15 bases between them. This chain's CDR3 is CSARDLRSGLTGELFF. Written as DNA, the CDR3 is TGCAGTGCTAGAGATCTGCGAAGTGGGCTCACCGGGGAGCTGTTTTTT.

This clonotype occurred a few times. The chain has TRBV5-1 and TRBJ2-3; D perhaps matches TRBD2 (6 bases). The V end lost 4 bases, the J end lost 0 bases, and 12 bases lay between the germline ends. The CDR3 covers 15 residues. Germline lookup yields CDR1 SGHRS and CDR2 YFSETQ. The CDR3 reads CASSRGLSSTDTQYF. CDR3 nucleotide sequence: TGCGCCAGCAGCAGGGGACTCTCGAGCACAGATACGCAGTATTTT.

The count of this clonotype is one. The V gene is TRBV7-3, the J gene TRBJ2-1; 9 bases fit TRBD1. The V segment lost 5 bases and the J segment 4 bases; nucleotides outside the gene matches: 6. Germline-derived CDR1 and CDR2 are SGHTA and FQGTGA. The CDR3 totals 15 residues. The CDR3 bases are TGTGCCAGCAGCGGAGGGACAGGGCGATACAATGAGCAGTTCTTC. This translates into CASSGGTGRYNEQFF.

This clonotype was seen ten or more times. The CDR3 DNA reads TGTGCCAGCAAAAACACTGAAGCTTTCTTT. It encodes CASKNTEAFF. The chain couples TRBV6-7 to TRBJ1-1; no clear D. TRBV6-7 is identified as an open reading frame with a role that is uncertain. This CDR3 has 10 amino acids. Trimming left V 7 bases short and J 2 bases short, with 2 bases between.

The chain is built from TRBV4-2 and TRBJ1-3; D gene ambiguous. The CDR3 contains 16 residues. The ends were cut back, 4 bases at V and 4 bases at J, with 17 bases in the middle. Germline V gives CDR1 LGHNA, CDR2 YNFKEQ. This CDR3 reads CASSPAPGDAGNTIYF. CDR3 nucleotide sequence: TGTGCCAGCAGCCCCGCGCCCGGGGATGCGGGAAACACCATATATTTT.

This clonotype was found a few times. This chain joins TRBV27 and TRBJ2-7; TRBD2 is a possible D gene (5 bases). The CDR3 is made up of 14 amino acids. Trimming removed 6 bases from V and 6 bases from J, with 18 bases in between. Germline CDR1 is MNHEY and CDR2 is SMNVEV (reference sequence). This chain's CDR3 is CASSLGVTRVEQYF. In DNA form, the CDR3 reads TGTGCCAGCAGCCTCGGGGTGACGCGTGTCGAGCAGTACTTC.

This clonotype was detected a few times. V gene TRBV20-1 combines with J gene TRBJ2-1, with 9 bases matching TRBD2. Unmatched junction bases numbered 10, after V lost 1 base and J lost 6 bases. Per the germline V gene, CDR1 is DFQATT and CDR2 is SNEGSKA (reference sequence). This CDR3 contains 16 residues. CDR3 region: CSARALLERGANEQFF. CDR3 DNA: TGCAGTGCTAGAGCCCTACTGGAGCGGGGGGCCAATGAGCAGTTCTTC.

The chain has TRBV20-1 and TRBJ2-1, with 10 bases fitting TRBD2. The CDR3 sequence is 15 residues long. The V gene's germline CDR1 is DFQATT and CDR2 SNEGSKA (reference sequence). The junction had 10 bases not matched to a gene; V was cut back by 3 bases and J by 8 bases. The CDR3 DNA reads as TGCAGTGCTAGTAGCAGCGGGGGGGTCTTGGATGAGCAGTTCTTC. As protein: CSASSSGGVLDEQFF.

This clonotype was recorded a few times. The J gene is TRBJ2-2, the V gene TRBV7-6; 9 bases are shared with TRBD1. CDR3 length: 20 amino acids. CDR1 SGHVS and CDR2 FNYEAQ come from the germline V gene. With V trimmed by 0 bases and J by 5 bases, 16 bases remained unmatched. The DNA for the CDR3 is TGTGCCAGCAGCTTAGCGGGGTTGAGCCCGGGACAGGGAAGAACCGGGGAGCTGTTTTTT. This sequence encodes CASSLAGLSPGQGRTGELFF.

This clonotype was picked up a small number of times. This chain links TRBV11-2 with TRBJ2-7, with TRBD1 matching over 10 bases. V was pared by 8 bases and J by 3 bases, with 10 bases of the junction left unmatched. Germline V lookup: CDR1 SGHAT, CDR2 FQNNGV. The CDR3 is 15 residues long. CDR3 coding DNA: TGTGCCAGCGAAGCGGGACAGGGGTCTTACTACGAGCAGTACTTC. Its translation is CASEAGQGSYYEQYF.

The genes are TRBV7-2 and TRBJ1-4; weak D call: TRBD1 (5 bases). The germline CDR1 and CDR2 sequences are SGHTA and FQGNSA. V dropped 1 base and J dropped 5 bases, with 14 bases sitting between them. The CDR3 extends over 16 amino acids. In DNA, the CDR3 is TGTGCCAGCAGCTTAGTAGGGACCGGTTTAAATGAAAAACTGTTTTTT. Translation: CASSLVGTGLNEKLFF. Full variable domain (rest looked up from reference TRBV7-2 and TRBJ1-4): GAGVSQSPSNKVTEKGKDVELRCDPISGHTALYWYRQSLGQGLEFLIYFQGNSAPDKSGLPSDRFSAERTGGSVSTLTIQRTQQEDSAVYLCASSLVGTGLNEKLFFGSGTQLSVL.

The gene calls are TRBV20-1 and TRBJ1-4; possibly TRBD1 for D (5 bases). V dropped 3 bases and J dropped 3 bases, with 17 bases sitting between them. Germline V gene data show CDR1 as DFQATT and CDR2 as SNEGSKA (reference sequence). The CDR3 covers 16 residues. Written as DNA, the CDR3 is TGCAGTGCTAGTGGGGCAGGGAGTGAAGCTAATGAAAAACTGTTTTTT. Translation: CSASGAGSEANEKLFF.

This clonotype was observed a handful of times. The J gene is TRBJ2-3, the V gene TRBV7-3; the match to TRBD1 covers 11 bases. CDR1 and CDR2 (germline): SGHTA, FQGTGA. There are 15 residues in the CDR3. V lost 5 bases and J lost 5; bases outside the gene matches: 6. For the CDR3, the DNA is TGTGCCAGCAGCCACGGACAGGGGGCGCGAGATACGCAGTATTTT. It encodes CASSHGQGARDTQYF.

Details on this clonotype: One end of the junction fails to match germline, which may point to a read error. V is TRBV29-1 and J is TRBJ1-2; unclear D gene. The germline CDR1 and CDR2 sequences are SQVTM and ANQGSEA. This CDR3 contains 11 residues. In DNA form, the CDR3 reads TGCAGCGCTGAAGATAACTATGGCTACACCTTC. Translation: CSAEDNYGYTF.

This clonotype appeared a few times. This sequence joins TRBV4-3 and TRBJ2-1; the D is unclear. This CDR3 has 13 residues. The V end was cut by 3 bases, the J end by 9 bases, with 12 bases between. The germline gives CDR1 LGHNA, CDR2 YSLEER. CDR3 coding DNA: TGCGCCAGCAGCCATGACGCAAGTGGTGAGCAGTTCTTC. Its translation: CASSHDASGEQFF.

This clonotype has at least ten counts. The chain combines TRBV7-2 with TRBJ2-3; 7 bases map to TRBD2. Germline trimming cut 1 base from V and 6 bases from J; bases unmatched to any gene: 4. Germline-derived CDR1 and CDR2 are SGHTA and FQGNSA. The CDR3 sequence is 14 residues long. This chain's CDR3 is CASSLVGTIDTQYF. The CDR3 DNA follows: TGTGCCAGCAGCTTAGTGGGGACTATCGATACGCAGTATTTT.

This chain links TRBV6-6 with TRBJ2-7; a possible D gene is TRBD2 (5 bases). The CDR3 runs to 14 residues. From germline, CDR1 is MNHNY and CDR2 SVGAGI (reference sequence). Trimming removed 5 bases at V and 3 bases at J, with 14 bases between. The CDR3 DNA reads as TGTGCCAGCAGTACTACCATGGAGGTCTACGAGCAGTACTTC. It codes for CASSTTMEVYEQYF.

This clonotype turned up a few times. The V and J genes are TRBV6-2 or TRBV6-3 and TRBJ1-2; D is undetermined. The CDR3 has 15 amino acids. The V end lost 4 bases, the J end lost 4 bases, and 16 bases lay between the germline ends. In germline, CDR1 is MNHEY, CDR2 SVGEGT. CDR3 bases: TGTGCCAGCAGTTCCCTGGGCAGTCGGCGCTATGGCTACACCTTC. As protein: CASSSLGSRRYGYTF.

The V call is TRBV4-1, the J call TRBJ2-1; no firm D call. There are 14 residues in the CDR3. Germline lookup yields CDR1 MGHRA and CDR2 YSYEKL. Between the trimmed V and J ends, which lost 3 bases and 7 bases, there was a span of 13 bases. DNA for the CDR3: TGCGCCAGCAGCCACACCCTGGCGAGGAATGAGCAGTTCTTC. It translates to CASSHTLARNEQFF.

This clonotype has more than one count but fewer than ten. The chain joins TRBV24-1 to TRBJ2-1; no clear D gene. V was pared by 2 bases and J by 7 bases, with 11 bases between. CDR1 is KGHDR and CDR2 is SFDVKD in the germline V gene. The CDR3 covers 14 residues. The CDR3 protein is CATSDWGRSNEQFF. CDR3 DNA: TGTGCCACCAGTGATTGGGGTAGATCGAATGAGCAGTTCTTC.

The J gene is TRBJ2-3, the V gene TRBV20-1; D is possibly TRBD1 or TRBD2 (6 bases each). The CDR3 spans 14 residues. The germline V gene encodes CDR1 DFQATT and CDR2 SNEGSKA (reference sequence). The germline V and J ends were trimmed by 3 bases and 4 bases, with 14 bases remaining between them. The DNA of the CDR3 is TGCAGTGCTAGGCGAACTAGGGGGGCAGATACGCAGTATTTT. This gives the protein CSARRTRGADTQYF.

This clonotype appeared a few times. This chain uses TRBV14 with TRBJ1-2; D is undetermined. This CDR3 is built from 13 residues. Trimming left V 2 bases short and J 3 bases short, with 7 bases between. Germline lookup yields CDR1 SGHDN and CDR2 FVKESK. The CDR3 loop is CASSQREHYGYTF. CDR3 DNA sequence: TGTGCCAGCAGCCAAAGGGAGCACTATGGCTACACCTTC.

The chain employs TRBV2 and TRBJ1-1; perhaps TRBD1 as D (5 bases). The germline CDR1 and CDR2 sequences are SNHLY and FYNNEI. V was shortened by 6 bases and J by 1 base, with 15 bases between the two germline ends. The CDR3 length is 15 residues. This CDR3 is CASSLLTETNTEAFF. CDR3 in DNA: TGTGCCAGCAGCCTCCTGACAGAAACGAACACTGAAGCTTTCTTT.

This clonotype was counted ten times or more. J is TRBJ1-1 and V is TRBV12-3 or TRBV12-4; D possibly corresponds to TRBD1 (6 bases). The V end lost 2 bases, the J end lost 5 bases, and 6 bases lay between the germline ends. CDR3 size: 12 residues. The CDR3 coding sequence is TGTGCCAGCAGTTTAAGGGGGACTGAAGCTTTCTTT. It translates to CASSLRGTEAFF.